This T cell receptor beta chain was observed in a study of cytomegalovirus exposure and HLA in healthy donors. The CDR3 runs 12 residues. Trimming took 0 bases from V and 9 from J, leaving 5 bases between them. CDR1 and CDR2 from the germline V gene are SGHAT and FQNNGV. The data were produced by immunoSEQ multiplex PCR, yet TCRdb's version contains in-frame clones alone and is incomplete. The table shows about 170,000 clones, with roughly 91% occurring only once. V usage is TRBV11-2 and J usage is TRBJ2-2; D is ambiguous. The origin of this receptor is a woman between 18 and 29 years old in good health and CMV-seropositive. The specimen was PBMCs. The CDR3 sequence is CASSLEARELFF. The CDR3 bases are TGTGCCAGCAGCTTAGAAGCTAGGGAGCTGTTTTTT.